The present entry profiles one TCR beta chain with its context. Its antigen is still unknown. This sample stems from a study of shared clonotypes between healthy human individuals. Overall study results and limits: Generally, naive subsets (rather than memory subsets) showed larger estimated richness.

From germline, CDR1 is MDHEN and CDR2 SYDVKM. V was trimmed by 6 bases and J by 7 bases, leaving 19 bases between them. This CDR3 is 15 amino acids long. TCRdb keeps only in-frame clones here, not all; method: immunoSEQ multiplex PCR. The table includes 2 million to 2.5 million clones, 85% to 95% detected once. The receptor's source is a man aged 18 to 30 in good health. Some clones in this sample may be carry-over from other donors' samples. Sequenced sample: naive CD4+ T cells from PBMCs. The subset is: CD45RA+ positively selected. The gene calls are TRBV28 and TRBJ2-1; no clear D. For the CDR3, the DNA is TGTGCCAGCAGCCAAACTTCTCTCCTAGGGAATGAGCAGTTCTTC. Amino acids: CASSQTSLLGNEQFF.